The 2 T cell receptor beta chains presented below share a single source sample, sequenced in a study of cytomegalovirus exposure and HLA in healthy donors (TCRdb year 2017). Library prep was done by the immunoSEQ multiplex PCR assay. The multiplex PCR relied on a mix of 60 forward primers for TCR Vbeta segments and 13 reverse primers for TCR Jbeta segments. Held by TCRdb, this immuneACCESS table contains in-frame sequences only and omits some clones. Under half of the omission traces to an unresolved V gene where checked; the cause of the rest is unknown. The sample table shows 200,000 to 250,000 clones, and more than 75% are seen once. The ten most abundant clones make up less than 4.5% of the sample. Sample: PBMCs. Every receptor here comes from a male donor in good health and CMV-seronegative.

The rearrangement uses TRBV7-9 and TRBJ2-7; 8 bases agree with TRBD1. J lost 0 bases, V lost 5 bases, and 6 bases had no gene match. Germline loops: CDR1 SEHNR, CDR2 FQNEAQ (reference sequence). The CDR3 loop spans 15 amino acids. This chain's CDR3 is CASSPRQGSSYEQYF. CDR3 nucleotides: TGTGCCAGCAGCCCAAGACAGGGGAGCTCCTACGAGCAGTACTTC. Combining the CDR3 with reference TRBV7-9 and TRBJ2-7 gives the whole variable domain DTGVSQNPRHKITKRGQNVTFRCDPISEHNRLYWYRQTLGQGPEFLTYFQNEAQLEKSRLLSDRFSAERPKGSFSTLEIQRTEQGDSAMYLCASSPRQGSSYEQYFGPGTRLTVT.

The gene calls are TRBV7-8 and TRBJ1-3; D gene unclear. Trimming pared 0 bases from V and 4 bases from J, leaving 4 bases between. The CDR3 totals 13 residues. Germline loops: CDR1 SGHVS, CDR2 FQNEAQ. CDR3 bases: TGTGCCAGCAGCTTAGCCCTGGGAAACACCATATATTTT. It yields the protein CASSLALGNTIYF.